The sequence of this T cell receptor beta chain was determined in a study of blood T cell repertoires in COVID-19. The wider study: Acute and convalescent COVID-19 samples came from the United States, Italy and Spain.

Original methodology: Amplification with reference gene primers provided the estimates of nucleated cell counts. TCRdb's copy holds only in-frame clones and misses some; the assay was immunoSEQ multiplex PCR. V and J calls and clone size are given by that table; D and trimming were obtained from the DNA. This sample has 130,000 to 150,000 clones, with approximately 80% found just once. Sequencing was carried out using peripheral blood. This TCR was recovered from a man aged 60 to 69 with active or convalescent COVID-19.

CDR3 nucleotide sequence: TGCGCCAGCAGCCAAGAGAGGATGATATCCAAAAACATTCAGTACTTC. Translating it yields CASSQERMISKNIQYF. The genes are TRBV4-3 and TRBJ2-4; D is ambiguous. The CDR3 has 16 amino acids. Germline V gene data show CDR1 as LGHNA and CDR2 as YSLEER. V was clipped by 0 bases and J by 2 bases, with 11 bases between them.